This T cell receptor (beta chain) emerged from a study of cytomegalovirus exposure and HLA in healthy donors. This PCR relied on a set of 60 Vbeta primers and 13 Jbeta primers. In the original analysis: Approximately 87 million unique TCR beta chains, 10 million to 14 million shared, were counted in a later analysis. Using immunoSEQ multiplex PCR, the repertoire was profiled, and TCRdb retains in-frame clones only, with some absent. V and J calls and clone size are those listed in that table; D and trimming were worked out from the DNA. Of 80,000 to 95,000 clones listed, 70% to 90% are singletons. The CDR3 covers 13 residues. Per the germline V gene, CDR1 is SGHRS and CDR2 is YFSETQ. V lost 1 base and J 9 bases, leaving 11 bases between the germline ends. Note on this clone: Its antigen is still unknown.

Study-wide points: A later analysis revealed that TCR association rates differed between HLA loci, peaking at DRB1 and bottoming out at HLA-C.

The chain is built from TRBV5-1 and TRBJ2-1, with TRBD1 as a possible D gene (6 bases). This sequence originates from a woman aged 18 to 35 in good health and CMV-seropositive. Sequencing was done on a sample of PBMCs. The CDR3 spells CASSLTRGIEQFF. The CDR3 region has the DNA TGCGCCAGCAGCTTGACAAGGGGGATTGAGCAGTTCTTC.